This T cell receptor (beta chain) was retrieved from a study of post-analysis software for immune sequencing data. Study-wide background: In terms of disease course, relapsing-remitting, secondary progressive and progressive-relapsing multiple sclerosis were included. Study-wide results and caveats: Significantly lower normalized Chao1 diversity was seen in multiple sclerosis patients than in controls. Under the F measure, samples that were prepared in one batch clustered strongly together. Patients had higher frequencies than controls of about five TRBV segments, including TRBV5-6, TRBV5-1 and TRBV20-1.

Included in the TCR beta cDNA libraries were unique molecular identifiers. T cells numbering about 0.95 to 10 million gave rise to a few hundred thousand cDNA molecules. Each CDR3 protein is one row after TCRdb ran MiXCR on the PCR reads. The sample lists hundreds of thousands of distinct CDR3 sequences, approximately 60% occurring once. The CDR3 consists of 14 residues. Trimming at V came to 6 bases and at J to 9 bases, leaving 9 bases not matched to a gene. Germline loops: CDR1 MNHNY, CDR2 SVGAGI (reference sequence). Notes on this clonotype: Its antigen is unknown.

The sequencing sample was made of blood. The receptor's source is a girl aged 2 to 9 with multiple sclerosis. This sequence joins TRBV6-6 and TRBJ2-7; 12 bases agree with TRBD2. Here the CDR3 DNA reads TGTGCCAGCAGAAAAACTAGCGGGGGGAGTGGGCAGTACTTC. Translating it yields CASRKTSGGSGQYF.